The TCR beta chain under discussion was sequenced for a study of T cells after yellow fever vaccination. Study-level background: Libraries from low-cell-number fractions were prepared with the SMART-Seq v4 Ultra Low Input RNA kit.

Germline V gene sequence: CDR1 MNHNS, CDR2 SASEGT. The CDR3 loop spans 13 amino acids. With 4 bases removed from V and 2 bases from J, the gap between germline ends came to 9 bases. Study-wide results and limits: The secondary response peaked faster, at day 5 versus 15, but was weaker.

In its sample, this clonotype was seen a few times. Its antigen is unidentified. TCRdb used MiXCR to reprocess the 5' RACE reads, holding one entry per CDR3 protein. The profile shows roughly 160,000 distinct CDR3 sequences, approximately 10% of them singletons. The sequence derives from a man younger than 30 who received the YFV17D yellow fever vaccine. Sequencing was performed on CD8+ T cells sorted from PBMCs, taken 45 days after the yellow fever booster vaccination. The chain joins TRBV6-1 to TRBJ2-7; weak D call: TRBD1 (5 bases). The CDR3 sequence is CASSGGSTYEQYF. The DNA of the CDR3 is TGTGCCAGCAGTGGGGGCAGCACCTACGAGCAGTACTTC.